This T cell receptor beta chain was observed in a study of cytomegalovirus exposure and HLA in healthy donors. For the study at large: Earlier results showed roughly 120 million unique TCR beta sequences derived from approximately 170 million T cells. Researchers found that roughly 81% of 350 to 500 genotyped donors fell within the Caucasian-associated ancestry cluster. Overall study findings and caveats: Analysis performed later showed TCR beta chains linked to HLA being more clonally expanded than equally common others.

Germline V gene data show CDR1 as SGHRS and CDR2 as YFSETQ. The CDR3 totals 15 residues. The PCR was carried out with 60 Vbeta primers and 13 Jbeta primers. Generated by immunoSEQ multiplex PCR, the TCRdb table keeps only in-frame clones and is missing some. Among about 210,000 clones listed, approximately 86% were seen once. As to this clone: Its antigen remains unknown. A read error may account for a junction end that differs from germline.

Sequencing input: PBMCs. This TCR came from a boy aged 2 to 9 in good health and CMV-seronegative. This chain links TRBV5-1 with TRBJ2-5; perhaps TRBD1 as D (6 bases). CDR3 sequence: CASSLGQRYQGTQYF. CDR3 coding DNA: TGCGCCAGCAGCTTAGGACAGCGCTATCAAGGGACCCAGTACTTC.